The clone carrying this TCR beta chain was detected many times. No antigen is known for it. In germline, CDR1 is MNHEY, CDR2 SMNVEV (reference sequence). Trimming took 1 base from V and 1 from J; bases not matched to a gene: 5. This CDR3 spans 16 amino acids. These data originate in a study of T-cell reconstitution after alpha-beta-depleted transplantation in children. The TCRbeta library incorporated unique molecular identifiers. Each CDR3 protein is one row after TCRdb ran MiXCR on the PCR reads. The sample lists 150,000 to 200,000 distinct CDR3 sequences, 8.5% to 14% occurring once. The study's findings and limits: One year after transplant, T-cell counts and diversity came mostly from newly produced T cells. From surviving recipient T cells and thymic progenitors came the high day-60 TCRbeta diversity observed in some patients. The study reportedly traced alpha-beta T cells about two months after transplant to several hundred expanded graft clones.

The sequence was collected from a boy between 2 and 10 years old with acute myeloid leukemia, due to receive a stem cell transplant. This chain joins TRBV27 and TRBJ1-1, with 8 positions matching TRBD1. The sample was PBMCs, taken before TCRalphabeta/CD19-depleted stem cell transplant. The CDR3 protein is CASSLLSGGANTEAFF. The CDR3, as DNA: TGTGCCAGCAGTTTATTGTCAGGGGGCGCGAACACTGAAGCTTTCTTT.